The 5 T cell receptor beta chains in this list originate from one sample, sequenced in a study of monozygotic twins with inflammatory bowel disease. From its re-call of the 5' RACE reads, TCRdb lists each CDR3 protein once, without DNA. This repertoire comprises 300,000 to 450,000 distinct CDR3 sequences; its ten largest clones make up just over 2.5%. The sample comprised blood. All receptors derive from a human donor with ulcerative colitis or Crohn's disease, or a healthy co-twin of an affected twin (not recorded which).

The J gene is TRBJ2-7, the V gene TRBV7-2. The CDR3 runs to 14 residues. CDR1 is SGHTA and CDR2 is FQGNSA in the germline V gene. CDR3 in amino acids: CASSLGGNQHEQYF. Full variable domain (missing parts from reference TRBV7-2 and TRBJ2-7): GAGVSQSPSNKVTEKGKDVELRCDPISGHTALYWYRQSLGQGLEFLIYFQGNSAPDKSGLPSDRFSAERTGGSVSTLTIQRTQQEDSAVYLCASSLGGNQHEQYFGPGTRLTVT.

V gene TRBV7-2 combines with J gene TRBJ2-7; lacking DNA, the TRBD1 call made by TCRdb goes unchecked. Germline V gene lookup returns CDR1 SGHTA and CDR2 FQGNSA. The CDR3 spans 15 residues. This CDR3 reads CASSTQGTPSYEQYF.

The CDR3 loop is CASSSGWTGVVEQYF. The chain links TRBV5-6 to TRBJ2-7; TCRdb's D gene call, TRBD1, goes unchecked for lack of DNA. Germline lookup yields CDR1 SGHDT and CDR2 YYEEEE. There are 15 residues in the CDR3.

The chain combines TRBV5-1 with TRBJ2-7; TCRdb designates TRBD1, a call that cannot be tested without DNA. The CDR3 length is 13 residues. Germline loops: CDR1 SGHRS, CDR2 YFSETQ. CDR3 region: CASSLEGAGEQYF.

The rearrangement joins TRBV20-1 to TRBJ1-2; TCRdb picks TRBD1, but there is no DNA to check that call. This CDR3 region has 13 residues. Per the germline V gene, CDR1 is DFQATT and CDR2 is SNEGSKA (reference sequence). CDR3: CSAPGGVPYGYTF.